This TCR beta chain was identified in a study of cytomegalovirus exposure and HLA in healthy donors. Study-level results: Accurate predictions that matched the HLA-A and HLA-B alleles of most subjects were reportedly made from TCR beta sequences. When analyzed later, a missense DCLRE1C variant was found to be linked to TCR beta V- and J-gene trimming. Several of the most significant clusters appeared linked to common viral pathogens, based on a later analysis.

Each of the donors was a healthy bone marrow donor. The PCR used 60 Vbeta and 13 Jbeta primers. The assay was immunoSEQ multiplex PCR, and TCRdb's table has in-frame clones only and misses some. The table records around 200,000 clones, roughly 85% of them present only once. In its sample, this clone was seen once. The antigen is undetermined. At one end, the junction sequence differs from germline, possibly due to a read error. CDR1 SEHNR and CDR2 FQNEAQ come from the germline V gene (reference sequence). This CDR3 has 17 amino acids. This receptor was identified in a male donor in good health and CMV-seronegative. Sequencing used PBMCs. V gene TRBV7-9 combines with J gene TRBJ2-4, with TRBD2 identical over 7 bases. The CDR3 DNA sequence: TGTTCCAGCAGCTTAGATGGCCTAGCGGTAGCCAAAAACATTCAGTACTTC. It encodes CSSSLDGLAVAKNIQYF.